This TCR beta chain was profiled in a study of blood T cell repertoires in COVID-19. Study information: The cDNA or gDNA used as material had been derived from T cells, B-cell-depleted T cells, or PBMCs.

Per the authors' pipeline: Amplifying reference gene primers gave estimates of nucleated cell counts. Measured with immunoSEQ multiplex PCR; TCRdb has only the in-frame clones, and not every one. Clone size and V and J calls were adopted from that table, with D and trimming inferred from the DNA. The top ten hold 6.9% of the sample, which has approximately 190,000 clones, approximately 82% seen once. Germline values: CDR1 LGHNA, CDR2 YSLEER. V gave up 0 bases and J gave up 1 base, with 9 bases separating them. The length of the CDR3 is 15 residues. This clone was picked up one time. The chain carries TRBV4-3 and TRBJ1-1; D not resolved. The material sequenced was peripheral blood. This clonotype was obtained from a human donor with acute or convalescent COVID-19. The donor label of this sample is uncertain. The CDR3: CASSQEMAGNTEAFF. The CDR3 DNA sequence: TGCGCCAGCAGCCAAGAGATGGCGGGGAACACTGAAGCTTTCTTT.